A selection of T cell receptor beta chains follows, all from one sample in a study of T cells expressing NK-cell markers. One entry per CDR3 protein, without DNA, is what TCRdb gives after re-calling the 5' RACE reads. The specimen's table records 550,000 to 600,000 distinct CDR3 sequences. Sequenced sample: blood T cells: a sorted CD56 or NKG2C T cell subset, CD4+ or CD8+ T cells, or bulk PBMC T cells (not recorded which). The receptors derive from a man aged 18 to 30 in good health. The CDR3 runs from the conserved cysteine through the conserved F or W.

j_call v_call cdr3_aa
TRBJ2-1 TRBV28 CASSSPGQGGGEQFF
TRBJ2-7 TRBV9 CASSPGGQGVSYEQYF
TRBJ2-3 TRBV13 CASSRRGPSGLAPSTDTDTQYF
TRBJ2-7 TRBV20-1 CSARRRAGSYEQYF
TRBJ2-1 TRBV11-2 CASSLDRGFLYNEQFF
TRBJ2-3 TRBV20-1 CSATGGGGGTDTQYF
TRBJ2-1 TRBV5-6 CASIRTPGYNEQFF
TRBJ2-3 TRBV9 CASSPPLAGYTDTQYF
TRBJ1-5 TRBV15 CATSRGQNNQPQHF
TRBJ2-2 TRBV6-1 CASNTGQGETGELFF
TRBJ1-3 TRBV5-1 CASSLGTDGNTIYF
TRBJ2-4 TRBV3-1 CASSQWTLPRLAKNIQYF
TRBJ1-1 TRBV20-1 CSAMDRGRLNTEAFF
TRBJ2-1 TRBV9 CASSVPGKAGVDPNEQFF
TRBJ1-2 TRBV28 CATRDSANYGYTF
TRBJ2-1 TRBV27 CASSIGTSGSKQFF
TRBJ2-1 TRBV12-3/TRBV12-4 CASSLPPGTSGYNEQFF
TRBJ1-1 TRBV12-3/TRBV12-4 CASLGQKNTEAFF
TRBJ2-5 TRBV27 CAVRAGELNQETQYF
TRBJ2-3 TRBV10-1 CASSESPDTQYF
TRBJ2-3 TRBV13 CASSDTGRSTDTQYF
TRBJ1-1 TRBV20-1 CSASLRRSGTEAFF
TRBJ2-3 TRBV20-1 CSASFSGRAQGNTQYF
TRBJ2-2 TRBV20-1 CSARSGTSSAGELFF
TRBJ2-7 TRBV24-1 CATSDRQGPPYEQYF
TRBJ1-2 TRBV27 CASSSGQVLYGYTF
TRBJ2-4 TRBV5-1 CARPSGPVCNIQYF
TRBJ2-3 TRBV24-1 CATSGSPGQGSDTQYF
TRBJ2-1 TRBV5-1 CASSSFPLTGGDLNEQFF
TRBJ2-3 TRBV7-2 CASSVRVSATDTQYF
TRBJ2-1 TRBV5-1 CASSLAAGGTRNEQFF
TRBJ2-4 TRBV20-1 CSASGPGTSGPLAKNIQYF
TRBJ1-5 TRBV20-1 CSARDPRSGQGNQPQHF
TRBJ2-2 TRBV5-5 CASSWGTGELFF
TRBJ2-2 TRBV7-9 CASSSGQQYTGELFF
TRBJ1-1 TRBV12-3/TRBV12-4 CASSPSQGQYTEAFF
TRBJ2-6 TRBV5-1 CASSEWTVSSGANVLTF
TRBJ2-2 TRBV12-3/TRBV12-4 CASSLSPGLRGELFF
TRBJ2-7 TRBV5-1 CASSLVGVVQYEQYF
TRBJ1-5 TRBV20-1 CSARSAQGANQPQHF
TRBJ2-7 TRBV7-6 CASSPGRGTNSFEQYF
TRBJ2-7 TRBV20-1 CSARDRGWQYF
TRBJ2-5 TRBV9 CASSKGTSGGQETQYF
TRBJ2-5 TRBV20-1 CSASIPSGVEETQYF
TRBJ1-5 TRBV7-8 CASSFAVTEGHSNQPQHF
TRBJ2-5 TRBV3-1 CASSQVLGIKETQYF
TRBJ2-7 TRBV7-6 CASSLGGLAGVTQYF
TRBJ2-1 TRBV6-5 CASSPGQVNEQFF
TRBJ1-5 TRBV7-8 CASSLREGSNQPQHF
TRBJ2-1 TRBV7-3 CASSLTSGGLNEQFF
TRBJ1-6 TRBV12-3/TRBV12-4 CASSLGGLHSPLHF
TRBJ1-4 TRBV6-1 CANGGYGNEKLFF
TRBJ2-5 TRBV11-2 CASSLIVRAWGGVAQYF
TRBJ2-1 TRBV11-1 CASSLALADNEQFF